Described below is a single T cell receptor (beta chain) sequence and its context. Antigen specificity is unknown. Per the germline V gene, CDR1 is LNHDA and CDR2 is SQIVND (reference sequence). This CDR3 has 14 residues. Deletions cut 5 bases from V and 5 bases from J, with 13 bases between. The data originate from a study of T cell responses to AZD1222 COVID-19 vaccine. The study's findings and limits: Seropositive AZD1222 recipients at baseline numbered only five or six.

Here immunoSEQ multiplex PCR was the method, and the copy in TCRdb shows in-frame clones only, minus some. In the table there are 90,000 to 95,000 clones, approximately 90% of which are singletons. The receptor was isolated from an adult in good health. The material was peripheral blood, obtained on day 0 of AZD1222 vaccination. The V call is TRBV19, the J call TRBJ1-5, with a possible D match to TRBD1 (6 bases). The CDR3 coding sequence is TGTGCCAGTAGTTATTACGGGGGCGATCAGCCCCAGCATTTT. Protein sequence: CASSYYGGDQPQHF.